This T cell receptor (beta chain) was sequenced for a study of shared clonotypes between healthy human individuals. Germline V CDR1 and CDR2: MNHEY, SMNVEV (reference sequence). This CDR3 has 15 amino acids. Trimming took off 4 bases at V and 4 bases at J, with 15 bases between the two ends. Naivety among CD8 cells was defined by CD45RO negativity and positive CCR7 selection, thereby excluding terminally differentiated effector memory CD45RA+ cells. The protocol was immunoSEQ multiplex PCR, while the TCRdb copy is restricted to in-frame clones and leaves out a portion. The data hold roughly 2,000,000 clones, with approximately 95% observed a single time.

The material sequenced was naive CD8+ T cells sorted from blood. This receptor was obtained from a man in his late teens or twenties in good health. The chain couples TRBV27 to TRBJ2-3; D assignment may be TRBD1 or TRBD2 (5 bases each). This CDR3 is CASSSRGEIPDTQYF. CDR3 in DNA: TGTGCCAGCAGTTCCCGAGGGGAGATCCCAGATACGCAGTATTTT.